The 17 T cell receptor beta chains below come from one sample, sequenced in a study of T cells in Graves' hyperthyroidism and ophthalmopathy. TCR beta CDR3 regions were amplified from RNA transcripts. The HTBI primer set was used in a first-round RT-PCR of the TCR CDR3. TCRdb used MiXCR to reprocess the multiplex PCR reads, holding one entry per CDR3 protein. The profile shows hundreds of thousands of distinct CDR3 sequences, about 35% of them singletons. Sequenced sample: blood. These receptors were collected from a woman aged 40-49 years with Graves' hyperthyroidism.

The chain couples TRBV7-2 to TRBJ2-7; no clear D. The CDR3 spans 14 residues. V was cut by 4 bases and J by 4 bases, with 14 bases left in between. Germline V CDR1 and CDR2: SGHTA, FQGNSA. The CDR3 DNA sequence: TGTGCCAGCAGCTCTAACCTTGGAAGATACGAGCAGTACTTC. This gives the protein CASSSNLGRYEQYF.

A few counts support this clonotype. The V call is TRBV5-6, the J call TRBJ1-4, with a weak D call TRBD1 (5 bases). The CDR3 runs 14 residues. Trimming shortened V by 3 bases and J by 5 bases, and 11 bases separated the two germline ends. From germline, CDR1 is SGHDT and CDR2 YYEEEE. The CDR3 region is CASSWGLENEKLFF. CDR3 DNA: TGTGCCAGCAGCTGGGGACTTGAAAATGAAAAACTGTTTTTT.

This clonotype occurred once. The chain combines TRBV29-1 with TRBJ2-7, with unresolved D. Germline V CDR1 and CDR2: SQVTM, ANQGSEA. There are 13 residues in the CDR3. V gave up 6 bases and J gave up 4 bases, with 16 bases separating them. CDR3 loop: CSVAFRTSYEQYF. For the CDR3, the DNA is TGCAGCGTCGCGTTCAGGACCTCGTACGAGCAGTACTTC.

Notes on this clonotype: A much larger clone lies a single base off, so this may be a read error. V is TRBV6-5 and J is TRBJ1-1; D unclear. Trimming took 6 bases from V and 1 from J, leaving 9 bases between them. This CDR3 is 13 amino acids long. The V gene's germline CDR1 is MNHEY and CDR2 SVGAGI. DNA for the CDR3: TGTGCCAGCAGGGTACAGACGAACACTGAAGCTTTCTTT. Protein product: CASRVQTNTEAFF.

J is TRBJ1-5 and V is TRBV12-3 or TRBV12-4; the D gene is possibly TRBD1 (6 bases). V was clipped by 5 bases and J by 5 bases, with 13 bases between them. The length of the CDR3 is 14 residues. The CDR3 DNA follows: TGTGCCAGCAGTACAGGGTTTAAGGATCAGCCCCAGCATTTT. Its translation: CASSTGFKDQPQHF.

The chain uses TRBV7-2 and TRBJ2-2; 9 bases match TRBD2. The germline V gene encodes CDR1 SGHTA and CDR2 FQGNSA. Unmatched junction bases numbered 11, after V lost 4 bases and J lost 2 bases. CDR3 size: 18 residues. CDR3 coding DNA: TGTGCCAGCAGCTCGGCTAGCGGGACAGTCGACAACACCGGGGAGCTGTTTTTT. Its protein is CASSSASGTVDNTGELFF.

The chain has TRBV24-1 and TRBJ2-3; D gene uncertain. V lost 4 bases and J lost 3, with 7 bases in between. Looked up from germline, CDR1 is KGHDR and CDR2 is SFDVKD. This CDR3 spans 13 amino acids. The CDR3, as DNA: TGTGCCACCAGTGACCCGTCTACAGATACGCAGTATTTT. This translates into CATSDPSTDTQYF.

Note on this clonotype: At one end the junction does not follow the germline gene, possibly because of a read error. The V gene is TRBV7-9, the J gene TRBJ2-5; 10 nucleotides line up with TRBD2. The CDR3 has 17 amino acids. Germline loops: CDR1 SEHNR, CDR2 FQNEAQ (reference sequence). The CDR3 nucleotides are TGCGCCAGCAGCCAAGACATGAGCGGGGGGGCCCGAGAGACCCAGTACTTC. Encoded protein: CASSQDMSGGARETQYF.

In this sample, this clonotype turned up a few times. This chain joins TRBV19 and TRBJ1-5, with TRBD1 identical over 8 bases. V trimming: 2 bases; J trimming: 2 bases; junction bases outside the gene matches: 2. This CDR3 contains 15 residues. Germline V lookup: CDR1 LNHDA, CDR2 SQIVND (reference sequence). CDR3 nucleotide sequence: TGTGCCAGTAGTATAACGACAGGGGGCAATCAGCCCCAGCATTTT. It codes for CASSITTGGNQPQHF.

To note about this clonotype: This sequence may be a read error, since a much larger clone differs from it by one base. The chain employs TRBV12-3 or TRBV12-4 and TRBJ1-1; 9 nucleotides align to TRBD1. This CDR3 region has 13 residues. Germline trimming cut 6 bases from V and 10 bases from J; bases unmatched to any gene: 9. The chain's CDR3 is CASRRNSDRGAFF. The CDR3 bases are TGTGCCAGCAGACGAAACTCGGACAGGGGAGCTTTCTTT.

In its sample, this clonotype was seen a few times. The chain joins TRBV29-1 to TRBJ1-1, with TRBD1 matching 9 bases. Germline values: CDR1 SQVTM, CDR2 ANQGSEA. This CDR3 is built from 15 residues. V lost 8 bases to trimming and J lost 4 bases; unmatched junction nucleotides: 14. This CDR3 reads CSIEGTGYRGTEAFF. As DNA, the CDR3 is TGCAGCATAGAAGGGACAGGGTACCGGGGCACTGAAGCTTTCTTT.

The table lists this clonotype with a few counts. The chain employs TRBV6-5 and TRBJ2-5; TRBD2 aligns across 9 bases. The CDR3 extends over 16 amino acids. V was clipped by 5 bases and J by 5 bases; unmatched bases: 12. The germline V gene encodes CDR1 MNHEY and CDR2 SVGAGI. The CDR3 reads CASSPGRGSGGETQYF. Written as DNA, the CDR3 is TGTGCCAGCAGTCCCGGGCGGGGGAGCGGGGGGGAGACCCAGTACTTC.

J is TRBJ2-5 and V is TRBV7-6, with 10 bases identical to TRBD2. The CDR3 is 18 amino acids. V lost 1 base, J lost 1 base, and 9 bases stayed unmatched. The germline gives CDR1 SGHVS, CDR2 FNYEAQ. In DNA, the CDR3 is TGTGCCAGCAGCTTAGGGAGCGGGGGGGCGGGGACCCAAGAGACCCAGTACTTC. Amino acid sequence: CASSLGSGGAGTQETQYF.

The sample holds a few counts of this clonotype. The rearrangement uses TRBV2 and TRBJ2-7; D possibly corresponds to TRBD2 (6 bases). Between the trimmed V and J ends, which lost 7 bases and 7 bases, there was a span of 11 bases. The CDR3 is 11 residues long. CDR1 is SNHLY, CDR2 FYNNEI, per germline. CDR3 loop: CASTVAGEQYF. In DNA, the CDR3 is TGTGCCAGCACCGTTGCGGGGGAGCAGTACTTC.

This clonotype has a count of ten or more. This chain connects TRBV7-8 to TRBJ1-4, with D perhaps TRBD1 (5 bases). The CDR3 is 16 residues long. V dropped 0 bases and J dropped 7 bases, with 15 bases sitting between them. Germline values: CDR1 SGHVS, CDR2 FQNEAQ. DNA of the CDR3: TGTGCCAGCAGCTTAGCGGGTGGGGGGTCGGCTGAAAAACTGTTTTTT. This sequence encodes CASSLAGGGSAEKLFF.

The J gene is TRBJ1-5, the V gene TRBV7-9, with 7 nucleotides matching TRBD1. V was clipped by 5 bases and J by 2 bases; unmatched bases: 6. The CDR3 length is 15 residues. CDR1 and CDR2 from the germline V gene are SEHNR and FQNEAQ (reference sequence). The CDR3 nucleotides read TGTGCCAGCAGCCCCCCCGGACAGGGCAATCAGCCCCAGCATTTT. It specifies CASSPPGQGNQPQHF.

A note on this clonotype: Germline and junction disagree at one end, which may indicate a read error. The rearrangement joins TRBV13 to TRBJ1-2; no definite D call. The CDR3 has 14 residues. The V gene's germline CDR1 is PRHDT and CDR2 FYEKMQ (reference sequence). The CDR3 loop reads CVSSLARGNYGYTF. CDR3 nucleotide sequence: TGTGTCAGCAGTTTAGCGAGAGGCAACTATGGCTACACCTTC.